The clone carrying this T cell receptor (beta chain) has only one observation. Its antigen is unknown. CDR3 length equals 16 residues. In germline, CDR1 is GTSNPN, CDR2 SVGIG (reference sequence). V was pared by 0 bases and J by 6 bases, with 21 bases between. This record belongs to a study of cytomegalovirus exposure and HLA in healthy donors. Study conclusions and caveats: The finding came from a later analysis; first-cohort TCR clusters tended to co-occur in the approximately 120 validation repertoires.

The table came from immunoSEQ multiplex PCR; TCRdb's copy has only in-frame clones and leaves some out. The sample includes about 220,000 clones, approximately 80% of them seen just once. The specimen was PBMCs. The chain couples TRBV30 to TRBJ2-7, with a weak D call TRBD2 (5 bases). The receptor's source is a woman under 40 in good health and CMV-seropositive. CDR3 amino acids: CAWSVPRAGTPGEQYF. The CDR3 nucleotides are TGTGCCTGGAGTGTTCCGAGGGCGGGCACCCCTGGCGAGCAGTACTTC.